This T cell receptor beta chain was documented in a study of OX40 agonist ivuxolimab in advanced cancers. Study at large: People in dose escalation had one of these cancers: hepatocellular carcinoma, melanoma, renal cell or head and neck cancer. General study findings and limits: Expanded clones belonging to CD8+ T cells outnumbered, on average, those of CD4+.

Samples of blood were obtained at baseline, on cycle 4 day 1, and on cycle 7 day 1. A remark on this clone: The antigen is not known.

Sequenced by immunoSEQ multiplex PCR; TCRdb stores in-frame clones only, minus some. The sample comprises some 81,000 clones, roughly 85% of which are singletons, and approximately 0.61% rests with the top ten. V was pared by 5 bases and J by 1 base, with 8 bases of the junction left unmatched. This CDR3 is 16 amino acids long. Germline V lookup: CDR1 SGHVS, CDR2 FNYEAQ. The receptor was derived from an adult with an advanced solid tumor such as melanoma, head and neck, liver or kidney cancer. Here the sequenced sample was CD4+ or CD8+ T cells sorted from blood, taken in a trial of the OX40 agonist ivuxolimab. The chain has TRBV7-6 and TRBJ2-3, with TRBD2 matching over 8 bases. The DNA for the CDR3 is TGTGCCAGCAGCCCTACGCAGCGGGGGCGCACAGATACGCAGTATTTT. Translated: CASSPTQRGRTDTQYF.